The following is a T cell receptor beta chain sequence with its context. This sample is part of a study of identical twins. J gave up 6 bases and V 5 bases, and 15 bases lay outside the gene matches. The CDR3 totals 17 residues. Germline loops: CDR1 SGHTA, CDR2 FQGNSA. Every one of the donors was a healthy Caucasian. The cDNA had a unique molecular identifier and a template-switch universal primer site. TCRdb reprocessed the 5' RACE reads via MiXCR and lists one record per CDR3 protein. The sample holds fewer than 250,000 distinct CDR3 sequences, 15% seen once. This sample also belongs to another study, concerning T cells expressing NK-cell markers. This second study notes: The authors derived TCR beta repertoires from sorted CD3+CD56+NKG2C+, CD3+CD56+NKG2C- and CD3+CD56-NKG2C+ T cells.

The V gene is TRBV7-2, the J gene TRBJ2-3; the match to TRBD2 covers 9 bases. The receptor was isolated from a young woman in good health. The sample taken for sequencing was CD8+ T cells sorted from blood. The CDR3 region is CASSLIAGAPATDTQYF. CDR3 DNA sequence: TGTGCCAGCAGCCTAATAGCGGGAGCCCCGGCCACTGATACGCAGTATTTT.